The next 2 T cell receptor beta chains were all read from a single sample in a study of cytomegalovirus exposure and HLA in healthy donors. The PCR was carried out with 60 Vbeta primers and 13 Jbeta primers. Sequencing used immunoSEQ multiplex PCR; TCRdb keeps in-frame clones, though not all of them. The sample consists of 100,000 or so clones, approximately 16% of them appearing once. Material for sequencing was PBMCs. The source of these receptors is a female donor in good health and CMV-seronegative.

The table lists this clone with a few counts. The rearrangement uses TRBV4-2 and TRBJ2-2, with TRBD1 matching 7 bases. The CDR3 runs to 16 residues. Per germline, CDR1 LGHNA and CDR2 YNFKEQ. With 3 bases clipped from V and 5 bases from J, the junction kept 9 bases outside the gene matches. The CDR3 DNA follows: TGTGCCAGCAGCCACCAGGCAGGGGGTAGAACCGGGGAGCTGTTTTTT. Its translation is CASSHQAGGRTGELFF.

This clone turned up a few times. The chain joins TRBV6-5 to TRBJ1-5; 10 bases are shared with TRBD1. Germline V lookup: CDR1 MNHEY, CDR2 SVGAGI. Trimming at V came to 6 bases and at J to 7 bases, leaving 9 bases not matched to a gene. This CDR3 is 15 amino acids long. The CDR3 sequence is CASRPGQGFGQPQHF. DNA for the CDR3: TGTGCCAGCAGACCGGGACAGGGGTTCGGACAGCCCCAGCATTTT.